Described below is a single T cell receptor beta chain sequence and its context. Antigen unknown. V shed 4 bases and J 4 bases; nucleotides not matched to a gene: 7. CDR3 size: 15 residues. CDR1 is MDHEN, CDR2 SYDVKM, per germline. The data belong to a study of cytomegalovirus exposure and HLA in healthy donors. PCR primers comprised 60 Vbeta and 13 Jbeta primers. Using immunoSEQ multiplex PCR, the repertoire was profiled, and TCRdb retains in-frame clones only, with some absent. The sample lists around 150,000 clones, over 75% occurring once. Study-level points and caveats: Beyond CMV serostatus, there was no information to go on about immune exposure.

The chain couples TRBV28 to TRBJ2-7; 10 bases match TRBD1. Sequencing used PBMCs. The source is a woman under 30 in good health and CMV-seronegative. The CDR3 DNA reads as TGTGCCAGCAGTTCCGCCGGGACAGGGGAATACGAGCAGTACTTC. Its protein is CASSSAGTGEYEQYF.